The 5 T cell receptor beta chains presented below share a single source sample, sequenced in a study of blood T cell repertoires in COVID-19. Method: immunoSEQ multiplex PCR; TCRdb's copy keeps in-frame clones and lacks some. Counted here are around 99,000 clones, 84% occurring once; the ten biggest clones make up about 7%. The sequenced sample consisted of peripheral blood. All receptors derive from a woman aged 50 to 65 with acute or convalescent COVID-19.

This sequence joins TRBV18 and TRBJ1-5, with 7 bases identical to TRBD1. The CDR3 has 14 amino acids. Germline V gene data show CDR1 as KGHSH and CDR2 as LQKENI. Unmatched junction bases numbered 7, after V lost 5 bases and J lost 6 bases. The CDR3 region is CASSSTGLGQPQHF. The CDR3 DNA is TGTGCCAGCTCATCGACAGGGTTAGGTCAGCCCCAGCATTTT.

The rearrangement joins TRBV28 to TRBJ1-2; D is undetermined. The V end was cut by 1 base, the J end by 7 bases, with 10 bases between. The CDR3 runs 13 residues. CDR1 and CDR2 (germline): MDHEN, SYDVKM. CDR3 sequence (DNA): TGTGCCAGCAGTTTATCCACAAATTTTGGCTACACCTTC. This codes for CASSLSTNFGYTF.

This chain links TRBV24-1 with TRBJ2-1; 11 bases fit TRBD1. Germline CDR1 reads KGHDR; CDR2 reads SFDVKD. V dropped 3 bases and J dropped 7; count of bases not matched to a gene: 4. The CDR3 has 15 amino acids. This CDR3 is CATSDPGTGGNEQFF. The DNA for the CDR3 is TGTGCCACCAGTGATCCCGGGACAGGGGGGAATGAGCAGTTCTTC.

This clone appeared once. V usage is TRBV6-5 and J usage is TRBJ1-6; TRBD1 is a possible D gene (6 bases). Germline V gene data show CDR1 as MNHEY and CDR2 as SVGAGI. Trimming took off 4 bases at V and 10 bases at J, with 14 bases between the two ends. The CDR3 has 14 residues. CDR3 sequence reads: CASSSDRSGSPLHF. In DNA, the CDR3 is TGTGCCAGCAGTTCTGACAGGTCCGGCTCACCCCTCCACTTT.

The chain links TRBV7-9 to TRBJ2-6; TRBD2 is a possible D gene (6 bases). This CDR3 contains 16 residues. Deletions cut 3 bases from V and 0 bases from J, with 9 bases between. Germline values: CDR1 SEHNR, CDR2 FQNEAQ (reference sequence). This chain's CDR3 is CASSLIGGSGANVLTF. The DNA of the CDR3 is TGTGCCAGCAGCTTGATCGGGGGCTCTGGGGCCAACGTCCTGACTTTC.